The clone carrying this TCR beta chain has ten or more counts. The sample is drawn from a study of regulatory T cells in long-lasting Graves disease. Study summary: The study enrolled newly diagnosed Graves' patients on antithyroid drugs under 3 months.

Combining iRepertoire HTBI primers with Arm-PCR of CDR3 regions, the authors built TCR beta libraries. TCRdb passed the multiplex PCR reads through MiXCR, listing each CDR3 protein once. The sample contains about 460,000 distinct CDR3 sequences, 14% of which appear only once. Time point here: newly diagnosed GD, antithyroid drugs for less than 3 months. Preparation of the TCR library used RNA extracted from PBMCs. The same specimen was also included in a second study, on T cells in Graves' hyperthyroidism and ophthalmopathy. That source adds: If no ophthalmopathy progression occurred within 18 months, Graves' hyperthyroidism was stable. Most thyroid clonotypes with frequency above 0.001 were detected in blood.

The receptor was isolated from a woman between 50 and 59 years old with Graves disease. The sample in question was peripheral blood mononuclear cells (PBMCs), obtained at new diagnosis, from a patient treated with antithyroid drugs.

The CDR3 DNA sequence: TGTGCCATCAGTGGCAGGACTAGCGGGATCGCAGATACGCAGTATTTT. Residues: CAISGRTSGIADTQYF. This chain uses TRBV10-3 with TRBJ2-3; TRBD2 agrees at 12 bases. Trimming cost V 4 bases and J 4 bases; bases outside gene matches: 6. Per the germline V gene, CDR1 is ENHRY and CDR2 is SYGVKD. The CDR3 runs 16 residues.